A single T cell receptor (beta chain) is shown here with its context. The target antigen is unknown. With a J-beta primer mix and a sample-barcoded 5' primer, a second PCR ran about 7 to 12 cycles. TCRdb re-called the 5' RACE reads with MiXCR, one entry per CDR3 protein. The sample records around 990,000 distinct CDR3 sequences, around two fifths being singletons. This sample was included in a study of blood T cells in healthy people across ages. Donors were healthy Caucasian individuals from Russia aged roughly 6 to 90. Researchers isolated at least 6 million PBMCs per sample. General study points: Diversity was higher, and naive CD4+ cells more numerous, in long-lived donors than in aged donors.

The sequence was obtained from a man in his late teens or twenties in good health. The sequencing sample was made of blood.

In DNA, the CDR3 is TGTGCCAGCAGAGCCCACCGGGACGGGTCCTACGAGCAGTACTTC. This codes for CASRAHRDGSYEQYF. This chain uses TRBV12-3 or TRBV12-4 with TRBJ2-7; D assignment may be TRBD1 or TRBD2 (5 bases each). Trimming stripped 6 bases from V and 1 base from J, with 16 bases between. CDR3 size: 15 residues.